The 28 T cell receptor beta chains reported below all come from one sample, sequenced in a study of CXCR3-negative and CXCR3-positive naive CD8 T cells (dated by TCRdb to about 2019). The paper as a whole reports these results and caveats: TRB CDR3s from CXCR3-positive naive cells showed higher hydrophobicity (lower Kidera factor 4), lower energy, and higher strength and volume indices than CXCR3-negative naive cells.

These receptors lack a known antigen. Sequencing was performed on a NextSeq 550. The Human TCR Profiling Kit (MiLaboratory) was used to make UMI-labeled 5' RACE TRB cDNA libraries. TCRdb reprocessed the reads and assigns one entry to each CDR3 protein sequence, leaving out DNA. This sample's table carries some 50,000 distinct CDR3 sequences. The top ten clones comprise 0.56% of the sample. Sequenced sample: naive CXCR3+ CD8+ T cells from blood. The label giving this sample's cell subset or site can be read as: CD45RO-CCR7+CD27+CD95- naive CD8+ T cells expressing CXCR3 (TNR3+). Receptor source: a human donor in good health. Some clones in this sample may be carry-over from other donors' samples.

V and J are TRBV2 and TRBJ2-7; the D call of TRBD1 rests on TCRdb alone, since no DNA is present to check it. CDR3 length equals 13 residues. Germline CDR1 and CDR2: SNHLY and FYNNEI. The CDR3 is CASSETGWYEQYF.

CDR3 sequence: CSATDRGLSYEQYF. The rearrangement uses TRBV20-1 and TRBJ2-7; the TCRdb D gene call, TRBD1, has no DNA to confirm it. The germline CDR1 and CDR2 sequences are DFQATT and SNEGSKA (reference sequence). The CDR3 runs to 14 residues.

V is TRBV4-3 and J is TRBJ2-2; TCRdb reports TRBD1, a call that lacks DNA to check it against. Per germline, CDR1 LGHNA and CDR2 YSLEER. This CDR3 region has 16 residues. Here the CDR3 reads CASSQDLAGVGGELFF.

The CDR3 here is CAISESGGGILPYEQYF. V is TRBV10-3 and J is TRBJ2-7. Germline V lookup: CDR1 ENHRY, CDR2 SYGVKD. The CDR3 covers 17 residues.

The chain uses TRBV27 and TRBJ2-1. CDR3 length equals 14 residues. The V gene's germline CDR1 is MNHEY and CDR2 SMNVEV (reference sequence). CDR3 amino acids: CASSGLTVDNEQFF.

The chain recombines TRBV28 with TRBJ2-7; TCRdb selects TRBD2, and the lack of DNA leaves this call unchecked. This CDR3 has 16 amino acids. The germline V gene has CDR1 MDHEN and CDR2 SYDVKM. The CDR3 is CASTFWTSGRNYEQYF.

The J gene is TRBJ2-3, the V gene TRBV11-2; the TCRdb D gene call, TRBD1, has no DNA to confirm it. The CDR3 runs to 15 residues. Germline V lookup: CDR1 SGHAT, CDR2 FQNNGV. CDR3: CASSVRDRVTDTQYF.

This CDR3 reads CSVGFRDRDSYEQYF. This chain links TRBV29-1 with TRBJ2-7; no DNA is available, so the TRBD1 call from TCRdb remains unchecked. CDR1 is SQVTM and CDR2 is ANQGSEA in the germline V gene. The CDR3 consists of 15 residues.

The chain employs TRBV29-1 and TRBJ2-1; TCRdb proposes TRBD2, but this gene call is untestable without DNA. The germline CDR1 and CDR2 sequences are SQVTM and ANQGSEA. The CDR3 covers 13 residues. The CDR3 loop reads CSVETLANNEQFF.

The chain links TRBV12-3 or TRBV12-4 to TRBJ1-1; absent DNA, TCRdb's TRBD1 call cannot be checked. The CDR3 covers 16 residues. CDR3: CATGTGDYLSDAEAFF.

The chain recombines TRBV7-9 with TRBJ2-7; as DNA is missing, the TRBD1 call by TCRdb cannot be tested. The CDR3 covers 13 residues. Looked up from germline, CDR1 is SEHNR and CDR2 is FQNEAQ (reference sequence). Here the CDR3 reads CASSRKGHREQYF.

The chain uses TRBV6-5 and TRBJ2-1; TCRdb reports TRBD1, a call that lacks DNA to check it against. The germline gives CDR1 MNHEY, CDR2 SVGAGI. The CDR3 runs 15 residues. This CDR3 is CASRGQGSTYNEQFF.

This chain links TRBV7-9 with TRBJ1-2. Per germline, CDR1 SEHNR and CDR2 FQNEAQ (reference sequence). This CDR3 contains 16 residues. CDR3 sequence: CASSLDGRGMIGGYTF.

The gene calls are TRBV6-5 and TRBJ2-5; TCRdb gives TRBD1 as the D gene, but with no DNA this cannot be confirmed. Germline V CDR1 and CDR2: MNHEY, SVGAGI. The CDR3 covers 15 residues. CDR3: CASSSLTGFWETQYF.

The chain employs TRBV27 and TRBJ2-7. CDR1 is MNHEY, CDR2 SMNVEV, per germline (reference sequence). The length of the CDR3 is 12 residues. The CDR3 spells CASSPSTYEQYF.

The rearrangement uses TRBV5-4 and TRBJ2-7; TCRdb gives TRBD1 as the D gene, but with no DNA this cannot be confirmed. Germline CDR1 and CDR2: SGHNT and YYREEE (reference sequence). The CDR3 spans 14 residues. The CDR3 loop reads CASSLGQGFYEQYF.

The chain recombines TRBV29-1 with TRBJ2-2; no DNA is available, so the TRBD1 call from TCRdb remains unchecked. The CDR3 covers 14 residues. Germline CDR1 and CDR2: SQVTM and ANQGSEA. This CDR3 is CSVLRYGGHGELFF.

The V call is TRBV7-9, the J call TRBJ2-2; the TCRdb D gene call, TRBD1, has no DNA to confirm it. CDR1 is SEHNR, CDR2 FQNEAQ, per germline (reference sequence). The CDR3 is made up of 16 amino acids. CDR3 region: CASRPTSGPGTGELFF. Variable domain in full (rest from reference TRBV7-9 and TRBJ2-2): DTGVSQNPRHKITKRGQNVTFRCDPISEHNRLYWYRQTLGQGPEFLTYFQNEAQLEKSRLLSDRFSAERPKGSFSTLEIQRTEQGDSAMYLCASRPTSGPGTGELFFGEGSRLTVL.

This chain connects TRBV24-1 to TRBJ2-1; TCRdb's assignment of TRBD1 cannot be checked, as there is no DNA. The germline V gene has CDR1 KGHDR and CDR2 SFDVKD. The CDR3 is 14 amino acids. The CDR3 spells CATSATDSSREQFF.

V and J are TRBV4-3 and TRBJ1-2; the D gene TCRdb calls, TRBD1, cannot be checked with no DNA. Germline V gene sequence: CDR1 LGHNA, CDR2 YSLEER. This CDR3 is 17 amino acids long. CDR3 protein: CASSQVTGPPGLDGYTF.

The chain couples TRBV7-6 to TRBJ1-2; TCRdb lists TRBD1, though no DNA is available to test this call. Germline-derived CDR1 and CDR2 are SGHVS and FNYEAQ. The CDR3 loop spans 16 amino acids. The CDR3 reads CASSLDLQGVVDGYTF.

The CDR3 loop is CASSQGVRGSEQYF. The rearrangement joins TRBV4-3 to TRBJ2-7. The germline CDR1 and CDR2 sequences are LGHNA and YSLEER. The CDR3 runs 14 residues.

The chain links TRBV28 to TRBJ2-7; TCRdb selects TRBD2, and the lack of DNA leaves this call unchecked. CDR1 is MDHEN and CDR2 is SYDVKM in the germline V gene. The CDR3 is made up of 15 amino acids. CDR3 sequence: CASSPRVGLIYEQYF.

The chain recombines TRBV20-1 with TRBJ1-3; absent DNA, TCRdb's TRBD1 call cannot be checked. Germline assignment: CDR1 DFQATT and CDR2 SNEGSKA (reference sequence). The CDR3 totals 15 residues. The CDR3 loop is CSANAPGHSGNTIYF.

V and J are TRBV29-1 and TRBJ1-2; the TCRdb D gene call, TRBD1, has no DNA to confirm it. This CDR3 is built from 11 residues. Germline V gene data show CDR1 as SQVTM and CDR2 as ANQGSEA. This CDR3 is CSVEQGLSYTF.

The chain uses TRBV5-1 and TRBJ2-1. This CDR3 is 13 amino acids long. CDR1 SGHRS and CDR2 YFSETQ come from the germline V gene. CDR3 sequence reads: CASSALSYNEQFF. Complete variable domain (other parts from reference TRBV5-1 and TRBJ2-1): KAGVTQTPRYLIKTRGQQVTLSCSPISGHRSVSWYQQTPGQGLQFLFEYFSETQRNKGNFPGRFSGRQFSNSRSEMNVSTLELGDSALYLCASSALSYNEQFFGPGTRLTVL.

The chain combines TRBV7-2 with TRBJ2-1; TCRdb's D call of TRBD2 is untestable without DNA. This CDR3 region has 15 residues. The V gene's germline CDR1 is SGHTA and CDR2 FQGNSA. CDR3 amino acids: CASLLVPVGYNEQFF.

V usage is TRBV7-6 and J usage is TRBJ2-2. The CDR3 length is 15 residues. From germline, CDR1 is SGHVS and CDR2 FNYEAQ. The CDR3 loop is CASSLGWGSTGELFF.